The 20 T cell receptor beta chains listed next were all sequenced from one sample in a study of shared clonotypes between healthy human individuals. This table comes from immunoSEQ multiplex PCR, and its TCRdb copy is limited to in-frame clones, with some not included. The sample has some 2.1 million clones, over 85% seen once; the top ten hold 0.13%. Input material: naive CD4+ T cells sorted from blood. Subset here: CD45RA+ positively selected. Every receptor here comes from a man aged 18 to 29 in good health.

About this clone itself: Other DNA sequences in this specimen translate into the identical CDR3. This chain links TRBV29-1 with TRBJ2-4; no firm D call. Germline lookup yields CDR1 SQVTM and CDR2 ANQGSEA. This CDR3 region has 10 residues. Deletions cut 6 bases from V and 6 bases from J, with 6 bases between. CDR3 in amino acids: CSVLGNIQYF. The CDR3 DNA reads as TGCAGCGTGTTGGGAAACATTCAGTACTTC.

This sequence joins TRBV11-1 and TRBJ1-5, with D maybe TRBD1 (6 bases). Germline lookup yields CDR1 SGHAT and CDR2 FQDESV (reference sequence). This CDR3 comprises 14 residues. The V gene lost 3 bases and the J gene lost 5 bases, with 11 bases spanning the gap. CDR3 residues: CASSFYREDQPQHF. CDR3 DNA: TGTGCCAGCAGCTTCTACAGGGAGGATCAGCCCCAGCATTTT.

The chain recombines TRBV7-9 with TRBJ2-7, with no clear D. Deletions cut 4 bases from V and 3 bases from J, with 10 bases between. CDR1 SEHNR and CDR2 FQNEAQ come from the germline V gene (reference sequence). The CDR3 extends over 13 amino acids. The CDR3 sequence: CASSSLPNYEQYF. CDR3 DNA: TGTGCCAGCAGCTCGCTGCCCAACTACGAGCAGTACTTC.

DNA for the CDR3: TGTGCCAGCACCGAGGAAACTGTGGGTAGTCAAGGGTCCCAGTACTTC. It translates to CASTEETVGSQGSQYF. The chain carries TRBV2 and TRBJ2-5; no definite D call. Per the germline V gene, CDR1 is SNHLY and CDR2 is FYNNEI. Between the trimmed V and J ends, which lost 7 bases and 9 bases, there was a span of 27 bases. The CDR3 is 16 residues long.

The rearrangement joins TRBV11-2 to TRBJ2-2; weak D call: TRBD1 (5 bases). Germline V gives CDR1 SGHAT, CDR2 FQNNGV. V dropped 4 bases and J dropped 3 bases, with 21 bases sitting between them. The CDR3 sequence is 18 residues long. The chain's CDR3 is CASSSILGAVQDTGELFF. The CDR3 DNA sequence: TGTGCCAGCAGCTCCATCCTAGGGGCGGTACAGGACACCGGGGAGCTGTTTTTT.

This clone was detected once. In nucleotides, the CDR3 is TGTGCCAGCACCGAGCCTCAGGGTTTGGCCTCCTACGAGCAGTACTTC. Its protein is CASTEPQGLASYEQYF. The chain links TRBV2 to TRBJ2-7, with a weak D call TRBD1 (5 bases). The length of the CDR3 is 16 residues. Trimming removed 7 bases from V and 0 bases from J, with 19 bases in between. Germline V gene data show CDR1 as SNHLY and CDR2 as FYNNEI.

The chain's CDR3 is CASSLLGAEQFF. CDR3 sequence (DNA): TGTGCCAGCAGCTTATTGGGGGCCGAGCAGTTCTTC. J is TRBJ2-1 and V is TRBV11-2; tentative D call: TRBD1 (6 bases). Trimming removed 2 bases at V and 10 bases at J, with 9 bases between. CDR3 size: 12 residues. From germline, CDR1 is SGHAT and CDR2 FQNNGV.

In this sample, this clone turned up once. Different DNA sequences within this sample yield the same CDR3. The V gene is TRBV7-9, the J gene TRBJ1-5, with TRBD1 as a possible D gene (5 bases). The CDR3 sequence is 14 residues long. Looked up from germline, CDR1 is SEHNR and CDR2 is FQNEAQ (reference sequence). V lost 0 bases, J lost 2 bases, and 5 bases lay in between. CDR3 sequence (DNA): TGTGCCAGCAGCTTAGCAGGGGGCAATCAGCCCCAGCATTTT. It translates to CASSLAGGNQPQHF.

The rearrangement joins TRBV7-8 to TRBJ2-5; D is uncertain. CDR1 and CDR2 (germline): SGHVS, FQNEAQ. V lost 5 bases and J lost 4, with 14 bases in between. The CDR3 is 14 residues long. The CDR3 here is CASSPLLGVETQYF. In DNA, the CDR3 is TGTGCCAGCAGCCCCCTTCTTGGCGTAGAGACCCAGTACTTC.

The table lists this clone with a count of one. V usage is TRBV18 and J usage is TRBJ2-3; D uncertain. This CDR3 is 15 amino acids long. Trimming pared 3 bases from V and 4 bases from J, leaving 14 bases between. CDR1 is KGHSH and CDR2 is LQKENI in the germline V gene. The CDR3 spells CASSPMGIRADTQYF. The CDR3 nucleotides are TGTGCCAGCTCACCGATGGGAATAAGGGCAGATACGCAGTATTTT.

The gene calls are TRBV7-6 and TRBJ2-1, with D perhaps TRBD1 or TRBD2 (5 bases each). Germline V lookup: CDR1 SGHVS, CDR2 FNYEAQ. V lost 1 base and J lost 6, with 10 bases in between. The CDR3 totals 14 residues. The CDR3 here is CASSLGQTINEQFF. In DNA, the CDR3 is TGTGCCAGCAGCTTAGGACAGACTATCAATGAGCAGTTCTTC.

The chain employs TRBV9 and TRBJ1-6; a weak D match, TRBD1 (5 bases). The V and J ends lost 3 bases and 4 bases respectively, with 11 bases between them. The V gene's germline CDR1 is SGDLS and CDR2 YYNGEE. The CDR3 totals 15 residues. CDR3 residues: CASSERDSYNSPLHF. DNA of the CDR3: TGTGCCAGCAGCGAGCGGGACTCTTATAATTCACCCCTCCACTTT.

The chain uses TRBV5-6 and TRBJ1-2, with 7 nucleotides matching TRBD1. In germline, CDR1 is SGHDT, CDR2 YYEEEE. This CDR3 has 13 amino acids. The junction had 5 bases not matched to a gene; V was cut back by 1 base and J by 8 bases. DNA of the CDR3: TGTGCCAGCAGCTTGTCAGGGGGAAAAGGCTACACCTTC. It yields the protein CASSLSGGKGYTF.

The count of this clone is one. J is TRBJ2-3 and V is TRBV7-9; 16 nucleotides align to TRBD2. Germline CDR1 SEHNR, CDR2 FQNEAQ (reference sequence). The CDR3 consists of 18 residues. The ends lost 4 bases at V and 0 bases at J; junction bases unmatched: 4. The CDR3 region has the DNA TGTGCCAGCAGCTGGGGACTAGCGGGAGGGACTAGCACAGATACGCAGTATTTT. Protein product: CASSWGLAGGTSTDTQYF.

The chain has TRBV28 and TRBJ1-2; TRBD1 might be the D (6 bases). V lost 8 bases and J lost 4, with 14 bases in between. The V gene's germline CDR1 is MDHEN and CDR2 SYDVKM. This CDR3 has 13 residues. In DNA form, the CDR3 reads TGTGCCAGCCGGAAGGGGGGATCCTATGGCTACACCTTC. Its translation: CASRKGGSYGYTF.

About this clone itself: Other DNA sequences in the sample encode the same CDR3. This chain links TRBV19 with TRBJ2-7; D remains unclear. Germline values: CDR1 LNHDA, CDR2 SQIVND (reference sequence). The CDR3 covers 11 residues. V lost 3 bases to trimming and J lost 6 bases, with 6 bases between them. Here the CDR3 reads CASSMGSEQYF. In DNA, the CDR3 is TGTGCCAGTAGTATGGGCAGCGAGCAGTACTTC.

This clone has just one count. This rearrangement joins TRBV7-9 to TRBJ2-3; D is ambiguous. The CDR3 contains 13 residues. V was pared by 5 bases and J by 6 bases, with 12 bases between. Germline loops: CDR1 SEHNR, CDR2 FQNEAQ (reference sequence). CDR3 protein: CASSPLFEDTQYF. CDR3 bases: TGTGCCAGCAGCCCCCTCTTCGAGGATACGCAGTATTTT.

The chain employs TRBV30 and TRBJ2-3, with 7 bases lining up with TRBD2. Germline lookup yields CDR1 GTSNPN and CDR2 SVGIG (reference sequence). The CDR3 covers 14 residues. The J segment lost 8 bases and the V segment lost 2 bases, leaving 10 bases of the junction unmatched. CDR3 DNA: TGTGCCTGGAGTAAACTAGCGAGACGGGGTACGCAGTATTTT. Translated, it gives CAWSKLARRGTQYF.

The chain links TRBV18 to TRBJ2-1; D is possibly TRBD2 (5 bases). Germline V lookup: CDR1 KGHSH, CDR2 LQKENI. With 8 bases removed from V and 4 bases from J, the gap between germline ends came to 15 bases. The CDR3 has 14 residues. In DNA form, the CDR3 reads TGTGCCAGCAAGAGTGGGAGTGAGTACAATGAGCAGTTCTTC. It yields the protein CASKSGSEYNEQFF.

The genes are TRBV6-1 and TRBJ2-7, with a weak D call TRBD1 (6 bases). The CDR3 loop spans 15 amino acids. The ends were cut back, 0 bases at V and 4 bases at J, with 13 bases in the middle. CDR1 is MNHNS and CDR2 is SASEGT in the germline V gene. CDR3 loop: CASSEARLGGYEQYF. CDR3 coding DNA: TGTGCCAGCAGTGAAGCGCGTCTAGGGGGTTACGAGCAGTACTTC.